These 11 T cell receptor beta chains originate from one sample sequenced in a study of regulatory T cells in long-lasting Graves disease. Construction of TCR beta libraries relied on iRepertoire HTBI primers and on Arm-PCR targeting CDR3 regions. TCRdb re-analysed the multiplex PCR reads in MiXCR, keeping a single row per CDR3 protein. The sample contains fewer than 550,000 distinct CDR3 sequences, about 16% of which appear only once. This sample's time point: newly diagnosed GD, antithyroid drugs for less than 3 months. PBMC RNA served as the TCR library source. This sample was also put to use in a study of T cells in Graves' hyperthyroidism and ophthalmopathy.

Material: peripheral blood mononuclear cells (PBMCs), obtained at new diagnosis, from a patient treated with antithyroid drugs. The receptor source for this set is a woman in her late teens or twenties with Graves disease.

This chain connects TRBV29-1 to TRBJ2-7; D perhaps matches TRBD2 (5 bases). The CDR3 spans 14 residues. From germline, CDR1 is SQVTM and CDR2 ANQGSEA. Trimming took 1 base from V and 3 from J, leaving 13 bases between them. The CDR3 DNA reads TGCAGCGTTGAAGGATTGGACTCAGGCTACGAGCAGTACTTC. It yields the protein CSVEGLDSGYEQYF.

This clonotype was recorded many times. The V gene is TRBV20-1, the J gene TRBJ2-7; D is unresolved. V gave up 3 bases and J gave up 2 bases, with 17 bases separating them. From germline, CDR1 is DFQATT and CDR2 SNEGSKA (reference sequence). CDR3 size: 15 residues. The DNA of the CDR3 is TGCAGTGCTAGCTTTACCCGCGACCCTACCTACGAGCAGTACTTC. Its translation: CSASFTRDPTYEQYF.

The chain has TRBV14 and TRBJ1-1, with TRBD1 identical over 9 bases. V lost 4 bases and J lost 1; bases outside the gene matches: 7. Germline V gene lookup returns CDR1 SGHDN and CDR2 FVKESK. The CDR3 runs 16 residues. CDR3 DNA: TGTGCCAGCAGCCGGAACAGGGGGCGCGAGAACACTGAAGCTTTCTTT. Amino acid sequence: CASSRNRGRENTEAFF.

The rearrangement uses TRBV6-1 and TRBJ2-7; 7 bases are shared with TRBD1. Germline CDR1 and CDR2: MNHNS and SASEGT. The CDR3 is 14 residues long. V lost 5 bases and J lost 3; bases outside the gene matches: 7. The CDR3 nucleotides read TGTGCCAGCAGTCCGGGACAGACAAACTACGAGCAGTACTTC. Amino acids: CASSPGQTNYEQYF.

This clonotype was observed a few times. V and J are TRBV11-3 and TRBJ1-4; 9 bases fit TRBD1. The germline V gene encodes CDR1 SGHNT and CDR2 YENEEA. After removal of 5 bases from V and 7 bases from J, the junction contained 5 bases not matched to a gene. The CDR3 sequence is 14 residues long. CDR3 sequence (DNA): TGTGCCAGCAGCAAACAGGGGGCAGGTGAAAAACTGTTTTTT. The encoded protein is CASSKQGAGEKLFF.

The sample holds many counts of this clonotype. The genes are TRBV20-1 and TRBJ2-5; D is unresolved. This CDR3 comprises 11 residues. Germline loops: CDR1 DFQATT, CDR2 SNEGSKA (reference sequence). Trimming stripped 4 bases from V and 5 bases from J, with 8 bases between. CDR3 region: CSATQGETQYF. The CDR3 DNA is TGCAGTGCTACTCAAGGGGAGACCCAGTACTTC.

The V call is TRBV2, the J call TRBJ2-3, with a tentative D call TRBD1 (7 bases). CDR3 length: 15 residues. CDR1 is SNHLY, CDR2 FYNNEI, per germline. The V end was cut by 4 bases, the J end by 2 bases, with 13 bases between. The CDR3 is CASSVRGAPTDTQYF. CDR3 sequence (DNA): TGTGCCAGCAGTGTCAGGGGGGCCCCCACAGATACGCAGTATTTT.

This clonotype was seen many times. The V gene is TRBV2, the J gene TRBJ1-3; 8 bases agree with TRBD1. The CDR3 sequence is 14 residues long. Germline loops: CDR1 SNHLY, CDR2 FYNNEI. The V and J ends lost 6 bases and 2 bases, in that order; junction bases with no gene match: 3. The CDR3 DNA follows: TGTGCCAGCAGACCGGACAGGGCTGGAAACACCATATATTTT. It specifies CASRPDRAGNTIYF.

This clonotype was recorded many times. CDR3 coding DNA: TGTGCCAGCAGCCAAGGGTACGCCAACGAGCAGTACTTC. Translating gives CASSQGYANEQYF. This chain links TRBV3-1 with TRBJ2-7; D gene ambiguous. Deletions cut 1 base from V and 5 bases from J, with 9 bases between. From germline, CDR1 is LGHDT and CDR2 YNNKEL (reference sequence). This CDR3 spans 13 amino acids.

The rearrangement links TRBV5-1 to TRBJ2-3; 8 bases line up with TRBD1. Looked up from germline, CDR1 is SGHRS and CDR2 is YFSETQ. The CDR3 contains 13 residues. With V trimmed by 8 bases and J by 4 bases, 6 bases remained unmatched. CDR3 sequence: CASDRGEADTQYF. CDR3 coding DNA: TGCGCCAGTGACAGGGGAGAGGCAGATACGCAGTATTTT.

The J gene is TRBJ2-7, the V gene TRBV12-3 or TRBV12-4, with D possibly called TRBD1 or TRBD2 (6 bases each). TRBJ2-5 matches the DNA end more closely, so the J call is doubtful. The CDR3 length is 16 residues. CDR3 sequence (DNA): TGTGCCAGCAGTTTAACGGGGGCGCGGGCCGGGGAGACCCAGTACTTC. This encodes CASSLTGARAGETQYF.